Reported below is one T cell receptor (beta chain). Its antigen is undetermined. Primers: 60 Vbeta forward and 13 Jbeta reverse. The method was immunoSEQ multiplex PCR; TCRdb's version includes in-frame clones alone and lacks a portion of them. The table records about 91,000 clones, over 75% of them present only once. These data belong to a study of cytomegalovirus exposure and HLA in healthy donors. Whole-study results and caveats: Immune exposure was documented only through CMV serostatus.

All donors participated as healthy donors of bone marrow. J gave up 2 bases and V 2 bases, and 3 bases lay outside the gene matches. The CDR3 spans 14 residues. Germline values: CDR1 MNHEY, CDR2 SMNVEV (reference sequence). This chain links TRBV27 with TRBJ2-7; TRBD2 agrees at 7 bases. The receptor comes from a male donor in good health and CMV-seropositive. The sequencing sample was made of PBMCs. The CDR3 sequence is CASSLAGVPYEQYF. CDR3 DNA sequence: TGTGCCAGCAGTTTAGCGGGAGTGCCCTACGAGCAGTACTTC.